This entry is about one T cell receptor beta chain. Its antigen remains undetermined. No base quality values were provided; no much bigger clone lies one nucleotide off. These data originate in a study of cytomegalovirus exposure and HLA in healthy donors (dated 2017 in TCRdb). As for the study more broadly: According to an earlier analysis of 550 to 700 of the donors, about 179 million T cells yielded 120 million or so unique TCR beta sequences and around 300 Gb of sequence data. An early release that covered several hundred HLA-typed donors contained approximately 290 gigabases of sequencing data and around 80 million unique TCR sequences. Of the approximately 370 genotyped donors, less than 90% were placed in the genetic ancestry cluster associated with self-reported Caucasian donors. The aim of the study was to test whether cataloging public T cell receptors could identify signatures of past pathogen exposure. The study profiled the T cell repertoires of hundreds of subjects by immunosequencing and related them to cytomegalovirus serostatus. Besides the first cohort of roughly 640 subjects, a separate validation cohort made up of over 100 different subjects was used. The study combined high-throughput TCR immunosequencing, statistical association of individual TCRs with disease status, and machine learning to predict cytomegalovirus infection status. A later analysis re-examined previously published TCR beta repertoires from more than 550 donors and added high-resolution HLA genotyping to investigate patterns of TCR occurrence. Rather than using new phenotypic data, the later analysis identified candidate immune exposures from TCR beta sequences and from how often those sequences occurred across donors. In an earlier analysis of roughly 540 of the donors, high-throughput TCR beta sequencing was used to judge whether each TCR beta V gene segment behaved as functional or pseudogenic. Donor age, sex, ethnicity and CMV serostatus were collected together with the repertoire data. A later genetic analysis used genome-wide SNP genotypes for about 65% of the 666 donors, treating that subset as a discovery cohort. All discovery cohort repertoires had been generated on a single sequencing platform. HLA typing included class I and class II loci at four-digit resolution. Typing coverage varied by locus: about 629-630 donors for A, B, C, DRB1 and DQB1; under 550 for DQA1; 606 for DPA1; 400 to 480 for DPB1. Roughly 5 DR-DQ haplotypes were handled as single units for association and clustering, since linkage in the cohort was strong. Across 300 to 500 genotyped donors of the cohort, an average of approximately 200,000 unique TCR beta nucleotide sequences per donor were sequenced, and approximately 17% of those sequences were non-productive.

The cohort comprised some 730 healthy bone marrow donors. All cohort members were sampled while nominally healthy, although unrecorded immune exposures were likely present. The donor tested CMV seropositive, placing the donor among the 289 seropositive members of the cohort. Each donor provided a peripheral blood sample, and peripheral blood mononuclear cells were used for TCR beta sequencing. The Qiagen DNeasy Blood Extraction Kit was used to extract genomic DNA from the blood cell samples. The germline V gene encodes CDR1 MDHEN and CDR2 SYDVKM. V drops 8 bases and J drops 1 base, leaving 12 bases in between. The CDR3 has 14 amino acids, counting the end cysteine and phenylalanine. The read is trimmed to its CDR3 DNA, 42 bases read in frame from base 1. General findings and caveats noted by the study authors: A further reported finding was that TCR beta sequences accurately predicted the HLA-A and HLA-B alleles for most subjects in the first cohort. Specific HLA alleles were associated with over 15,000 TCR beta sequences at a false discovery rate of 0.05 in a later analysis. Compared with the approximately 700-donor mean, donors in an Asian-associated ancestry cluster had fewer N-insertions in productive TCRs, according to a later genetic analysis. Some IMGT-functional V segments, including TRBV6-2 and TRBV6-3, could not be distinguished by the 87-base-pair reads and were therefore excluded. In vitro tests confirmed that a few of the cytomegalovirus-associated TCR beta chains recognize cytomegalovirus antigens. Because counts were too low, 15 to 20 rarely observed V segments, including chromosome 9 orphons, were left out of the earlier analysis of some 640 of the donors. Broadly in line with IMGT annotations, most TCR beta V segments showed up in productive rearrangements about 87% or about 30% of the time in an earlier analysis of approximately 600 of the donors. When HLA alleles, especially DR and DQ, strongly co-occurred, TCR associations were difficult to assign to individual alleles. It was suggested by the authors that the approach could potentially be generalized to other disease states and immunological phenotypes. Several of the top co-occurrence clusters appeared to be linked to parvovirus B19, influenza, CMV and Epstein-Barr virus, according to a later analysis. In this cohort, only TCR beta chains were sequenced, and detectable features were limited by the absence of alpha or paired-chain data. The study gave a list of 150 to 200 TCR beta chains associated with cytomegalovirus. While some public TCRs were present in many individuals, most TCR sequences turned up only very rarely across donors. Sequencing depth was assumed to be roughly uniform across donors in the presence/absence analyses, though that assumption may not hold. CMV serostatus was the only immune exposure information available for the cohort. A later analysis found that TCR association rates varied across HLA loci, with DRB1 alleles showing the most associated TCRs and HLA-C alleles the fewest. Cytomegalovirus status was reported to be diagnosed by the classifier with high specificity and sensitivity in both the original and validation cohorts. Linkage disequilibrium might explain the correlated functional status among segregating V segments, but an unknown experimental factor could not be ruled out. According to a later analysis, most CMV-associated TCR beta chains appeared to be HLA-restricted, and the HLA associations seemed to be driven largely by CMV exposure. Because HLA typing was unavailable for some donors at each locus, only the typed subset was used in association tests. A cluster of highly shared sequence variants was judged likely to be a technical artifact of the sequencing pipeline. In a later genetic analysis, a missense DCLRE1C variant was associated with V-gene and J-gene trimming of TCR beta chains, and the association was replicated in an independent cohort. Compared with equally common non-associated chains, HLA-associated TCR beta chains in a later analysis were more clonally expanded and had lower generation probabilities.

The method was the immunoSEQ multiplex PCR assay. The multiplex PCR relied on a mix of 60 forward primers for TCR Vbeta segments and 13 reverse primers for TCR Jbeta segments. Amplification of the CDR3 region of rearranged TCR beta genes was performed with a multiplex PCR assay on genomic DNA. The Illumina HiSeq System was used to sequence the amplified TCR beta libraries as 87-base-pair reads. The authors' pipeline ran thus. Across the 500 to 850 repertoires, a later analysis counted tens of millions of unique TCR beta chains, roughly 11 million of which were shared by at least two donors. Raw reads were error-corrected and collapsed into unique sequences by a nearest-neighbor algorithm in which closely related sequences were merged to remove PCR and sequencing errors. To assign V, D and J gene segments, CDR3 sequences were aligned to IMGT reference sequences. Each retained sequence needed at least a six-nucleotide match to both a V gene segment and a J gene segment. A rearrangement counted as productive if the CDR3 had no stop codons and remained in frame with V and J, and every other rearrangement counted as non-productive. Following IMGT convention, CDR3 was defined as the stretch from the second conserved V-encoded cysteine up to the conserved J-encoded phenylalanine. The earlier analysis of roughly 590 of the donors excluded sequences that lacked an unambiguous match to a single V gene segment. An earlier analysis of approximately 590 of the donors called V segments functional above 56.7% productive rearrangements and segregating when the between-donor standard deviation exceeded 5%. A statistical classification framework was built to diagnose cytomegalovirus status from the catalog of TCR beta chain sequences. A later analysis assigned V and J genes by comparing TCR nucleotide sequences with IMGT/GENE-DB human TR gene sequences. In a later analysis, CDR3 sequences and most-parsimonious VDJ recombination scenarios were assigned using the TCRdist pipeline. In a later analysis, each TCR beta chain was defined by its CDR3 amino acid sequence together with its V-gene family, and reads without a unique V-gene family were excluded. A later analysis removed 550 to 650 highly shared, low-generation-probability nucleotide sequences to deal with suspected cross-contamination and a sequencing artifact. In a later analysis, a clonal expansion index for each public chain was calculated from normalized within-repertoire ranks of inferred template counts. A later analysis computed generation probabilities with a VDJ recombination model fitted to out-of-frame rearrangements, and checked the results against IGoR. Hypergeometric tests were used in a later analysis to score TCR-TCR, TCR-HLA and TCR-CMV co-occurrence, with a repertoire-size bias correction applied to the TCR pairs. False discovery rates were estimated in a later analysis by permuting HLA or CMV assignments 20 times. In a later analysis, co-occurring TCRs were grouped with DBSCAN, and TCRdist sequence similarity was added when clustering was performed within HLA-allele-positive subsets. For co-occurrence clustering, repertoires with fewer than 30,000 or more than 120,000 public chains were excluded, along with a handful of repertoires with anomalous nucleotide sharing. This immuneACCESS table, as held by TCRdb, lists in-frame sequences with V and J called but not all clones. Of the missing ones, under half trace to an unresolved V gene in checked studies; the others have no known cause. V, J and clone size are those of that table, while D and trimming were read from the DNA. For this sample there are under 170,000 clones; around 60% appear just once. The ten largest account for approximately 6.5% of the sample.

The clonotype originates from an older woman in good health and CMV-seropositive. The rearrangement combines TRBV28 with TRBJ2-1; TRBD1 might be the D gene, on 5 matching bases. The sequencing sample was made of PBMCs. The DNA is TGTGCCAGCGGCCCCACAGGATCCTACAATGAGCAGTTCTTC. Its coded protein is CASGPTGSYNEQFF.